This T cell receptor (beta chain) was found in a study of long-term antiretroviral therapy in people with HIV. As for the study in general: Sampling started about a decade before the 2015 immediate-ART recommendation. Study results and caveats: Subsequent to ART, diversity was augmented yet persisted below that of transplant donor controls. Repertoire composition at all time points was dominated by clones that had expanded before ART. Against controls, HIV repertoires showed narrower ranges of CDR3 length.

The immunoSEQ assay was v3.0, run at survey level. Method: immunoSEQ multiplex PCR; TCRdb's copy keeps in-frame clones and lacks some. The repertoire holds roughly 37,000 clones, with 75% to 90% as singletons. Germline CDR1 is SGHAT and CDR2 is FQNNGV. J was trimmed by 8 bases and V by 1 base; bases with no gene match: 1. This CDR3 is 13 amino acids long. In the case of this clone: Its antigen is not known.

Sequenced here: unsorted PBMCs, sampled 3.4 years after starting antiretroviral therapy. This sequence was found in a man in his thirties or forties with HIV. The J gene is TRBJ1-2, the V gene TRBV11-2, with 10 bases that match TRBD1. CDR3 nucleotides: TGTGCCAGCAGCTTAGGGGACAGGGGAGGCTACACCTTC. Translation gives CASSLGDRGGYTF.